This T cell receptor beta chain was captured in a study of shared T cell receptors in the human thymus. Here immunoSEQ multiplex PCR was the method, and the copy in TCRdb shows in-frame clones only, minus some. Altogether approximately 580,000 clones are present, around 78% being singletons, with the ten largest covering around 0.013%. The germline gives CDR1 SGHAT, CDR2 FQNNGV. The ends were cut back, 1 base at V and 2 bases at J, with 18 bases in the middle. This CDR3 contains 17 residues. This sample also appeared in a second study, on human thymus T cells. Per that study: Healthy Finnish infants undergoing corrective surgery for congenital heart defects were used as donors. Unrelated people showed highly overlapping thymic repertoires, related research reported.

Material for sequencing was thymocytes. The TCR originated in a boy younger than two with a congenital heart defect. This chain joins TRBV11-2 and TRBJ2-7, with a weak D call TRBD1 (5 bases). Here the CDR3 reads CASSLVRERRGTYEQYF. The CDR3 bases are TGTGCCAGCAGCTTAGTCAGGGAAAGACGTGGAACCTACGAGCAGTACTTC. Full variable domain (missing parts from reference TRBV11-2 and TRBJ2-7): EAGVAQSPRYKIIEKRQSVAFWCNPISGHATLYWYQQILGQGPKLLIQFQNNGVVDDSQLPKDRFSAERLKGVDSTLKIQPAKLEDSAVYLCASSLVRERRGTYEQYFGPGTRLTVT.